This TCR beta chain is from a study of PD-1 blockade in classical Hodgkin lymphoma. Turning to the study itself: Patients received nivolumab 3 mg/kg intravenously every 2 weeks. Study conclusions and caveats: TCR diversity at baseline was reported to be reduced in newly diagnosed patients relative to healthy donors.

Concerning this clone itself: As yet, its antigen is unknown.

Assay: immunoSEQ multiplex PCR; the TCRdb copy retains only in-frame clones and omits some. The table has roughly 70,000 clones, around 75% seen once. Each patient experienced a relapse that followed autologous stem cell transplantation, and brentuximab vedotin exposure varied. The receptor was derived from a human donor with classical Hodgkin lymphoma. Sequenced material: peripheral blood mononuclear cells (PBMCs), taken before the second cycle of nivolumab.

CDR3 amino acids: CASSVAGVNLIITDTQYF. The CDR3 DNA reads TGTGCCAGCAGCGTTGCAGGGGTTAACTTAATTATAACGGATACGCAGTATTTT. The chain links TRBV11-3 to TRBJ2-3; D perhaps matches TRBD1 (6 bases). V dropped 5 bases and J dropped 6 bases, with 27 bases sitting between them. The CDR3 is made up of 18 amino acids. The germline V gene has CDR1 SGHNT and CDR2 YENEEA.